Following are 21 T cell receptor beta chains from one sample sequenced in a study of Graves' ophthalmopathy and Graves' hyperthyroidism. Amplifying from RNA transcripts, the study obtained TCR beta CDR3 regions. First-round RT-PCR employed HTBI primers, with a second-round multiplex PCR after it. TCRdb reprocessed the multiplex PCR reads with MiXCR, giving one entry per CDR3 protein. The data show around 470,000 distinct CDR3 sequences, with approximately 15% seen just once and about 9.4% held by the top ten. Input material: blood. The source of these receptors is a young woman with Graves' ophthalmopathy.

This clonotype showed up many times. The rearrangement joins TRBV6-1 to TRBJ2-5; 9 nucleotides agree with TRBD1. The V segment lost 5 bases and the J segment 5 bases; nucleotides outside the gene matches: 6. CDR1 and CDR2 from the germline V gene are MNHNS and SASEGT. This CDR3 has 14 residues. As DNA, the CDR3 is TGTGCCAGCAGTAGGGACAGGGCGTGGGAGACCCAGTACTTC. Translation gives CASSRDRAWETQYF.

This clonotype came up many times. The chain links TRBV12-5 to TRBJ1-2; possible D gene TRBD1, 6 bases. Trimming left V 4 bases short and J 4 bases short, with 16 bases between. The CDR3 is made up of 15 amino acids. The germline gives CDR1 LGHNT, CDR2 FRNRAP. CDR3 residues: CASGSAGDVSYGYTF. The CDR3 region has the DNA TGTGCTAGTGGTTCCGCAGGGGACGTCAGCTATGGCTACACCTTC.

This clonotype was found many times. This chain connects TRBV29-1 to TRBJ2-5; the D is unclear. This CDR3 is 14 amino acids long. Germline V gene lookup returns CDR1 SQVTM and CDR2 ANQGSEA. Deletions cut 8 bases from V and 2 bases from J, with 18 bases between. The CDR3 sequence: CSIYSTPGQETQYF. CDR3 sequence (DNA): TGCAGCATCTATTCCACTCCCGGGCAAGAGACCCAGTACTTC.

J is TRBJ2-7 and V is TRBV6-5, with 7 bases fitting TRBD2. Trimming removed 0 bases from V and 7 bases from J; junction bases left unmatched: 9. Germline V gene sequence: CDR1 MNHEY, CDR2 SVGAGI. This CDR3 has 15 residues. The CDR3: CASSYSGSIGGEQYF. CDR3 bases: TGTGCCAGCAGTTACTCGGGGAGCATCGGGGGGGAGCAGTACTTC.

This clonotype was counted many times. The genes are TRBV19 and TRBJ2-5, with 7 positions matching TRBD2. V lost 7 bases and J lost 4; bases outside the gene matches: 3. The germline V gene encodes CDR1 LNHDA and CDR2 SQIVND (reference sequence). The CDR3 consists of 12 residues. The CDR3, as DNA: TGTGCCAGTATTTTAGCGGGAGAGACCCAGTACTTC. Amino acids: CASILAGETQYF.

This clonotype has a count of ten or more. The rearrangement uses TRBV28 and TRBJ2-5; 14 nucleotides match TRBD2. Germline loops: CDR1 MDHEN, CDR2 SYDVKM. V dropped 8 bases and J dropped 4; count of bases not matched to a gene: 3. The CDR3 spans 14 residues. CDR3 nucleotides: TGTGCCAGCGGGACTAGCGGGAGCCTAGAGACCCAGTACTTC. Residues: CASGTSGSLETQYF.

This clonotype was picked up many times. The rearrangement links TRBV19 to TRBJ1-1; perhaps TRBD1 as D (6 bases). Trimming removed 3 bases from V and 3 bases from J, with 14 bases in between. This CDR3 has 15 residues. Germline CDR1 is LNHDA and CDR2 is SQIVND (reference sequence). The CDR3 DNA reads TGTGCCAGTAGTATCCTGAGGGGGAAGTACACTGAAGCTTTCTTT. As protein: CASSILRGKYTEAFF.

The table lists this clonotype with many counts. The chain's CDR3 is CSVSGTEAFF. The CDR3 DNA reads as TGCAGCGTTTCGGGTACTGAAGCTTTCTTT. The chain carries TRBV29-1 and TRBJ1-1, with no clear D. Germline V lookup: CDR1 SQVTM, CDR2 ANQGSEA. Trimming took 5 bases from V and 5 from J, leaving 6 bases between them. The CDR3 totals 10 residues.

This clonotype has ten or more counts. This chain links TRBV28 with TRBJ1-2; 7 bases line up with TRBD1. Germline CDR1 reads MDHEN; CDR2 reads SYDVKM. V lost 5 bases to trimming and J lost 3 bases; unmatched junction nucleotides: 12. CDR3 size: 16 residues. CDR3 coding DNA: TGTGCCAGCAGTCTAAACGGACAGGAGGGATACTATGGCTACACCTTC. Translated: CASSLNGQEGYYGYTF.

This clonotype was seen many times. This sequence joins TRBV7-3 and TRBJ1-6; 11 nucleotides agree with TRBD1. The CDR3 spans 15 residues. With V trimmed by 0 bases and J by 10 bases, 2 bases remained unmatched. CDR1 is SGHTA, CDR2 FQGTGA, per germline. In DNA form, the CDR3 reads TGTGCCAGCAGCTTAACGGGACAGGGGGGCTCACCCCTCCACTTT. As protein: CASSLTGQGGSPLHF. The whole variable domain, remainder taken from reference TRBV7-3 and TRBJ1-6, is GAGVSQTPSNKVTEKGKYVELRCDPISGHTALYWYRQSLGQGPEFLIYFQGTGAADDSGLPNDRFFAVRPEGSVSTLKIQRTERGDSAVYLCASSLTGQGGSPLHFGNGTRLTVT.

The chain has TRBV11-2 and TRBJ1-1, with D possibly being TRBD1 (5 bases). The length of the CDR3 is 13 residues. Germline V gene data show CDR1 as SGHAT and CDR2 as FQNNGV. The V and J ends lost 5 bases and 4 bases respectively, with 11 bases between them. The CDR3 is CASSASGITEAFF. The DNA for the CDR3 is TGTGCCAGCAGCGCCTCAGGGATCACTGAAGCTTTCTTT.

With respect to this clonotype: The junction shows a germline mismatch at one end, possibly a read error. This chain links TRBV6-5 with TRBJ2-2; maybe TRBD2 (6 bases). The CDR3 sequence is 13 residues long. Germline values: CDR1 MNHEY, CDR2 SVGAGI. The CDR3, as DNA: TGTGTCAGCAGTTCCGGGGGAACCGGGGAGCTGTTTTTT. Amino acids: CVSSSGGTGELFF.

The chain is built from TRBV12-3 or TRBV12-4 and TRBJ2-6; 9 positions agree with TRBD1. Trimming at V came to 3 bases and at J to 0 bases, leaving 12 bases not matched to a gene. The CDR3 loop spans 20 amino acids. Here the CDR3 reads CASSFGDRAQFTSGANVLTF. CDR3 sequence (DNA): TGTGCCAGCAGTTTTGGGGACAGGGCCCAATTCACCTCTGGGGCCAACGTCCTGACTTTC.

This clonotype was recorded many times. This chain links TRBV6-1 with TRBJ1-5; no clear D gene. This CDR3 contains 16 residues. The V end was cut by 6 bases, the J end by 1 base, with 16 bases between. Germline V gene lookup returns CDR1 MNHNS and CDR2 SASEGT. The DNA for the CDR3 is TGTGCCAGCAGGGGGTCGGGGAAAGGGAGCAATCAGCCCCAGCATTTT. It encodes CASRGSGKGSNQPQHF.

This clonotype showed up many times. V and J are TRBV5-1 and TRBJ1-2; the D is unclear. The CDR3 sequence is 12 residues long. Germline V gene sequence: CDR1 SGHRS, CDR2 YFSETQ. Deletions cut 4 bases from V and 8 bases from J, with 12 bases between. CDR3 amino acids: CASSPLGPGYTF. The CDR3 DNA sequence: TGCGCCAGCAGCCCTCTCGGGCCGGGCTACACCTTC.

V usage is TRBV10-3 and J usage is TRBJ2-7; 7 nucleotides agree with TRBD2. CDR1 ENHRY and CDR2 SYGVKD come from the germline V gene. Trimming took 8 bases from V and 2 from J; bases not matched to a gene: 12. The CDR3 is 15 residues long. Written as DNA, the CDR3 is TGTGCCATCCGGTCGGTGGGGGGGAATACCTACGAGCAGTACTTC. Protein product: CAIRSVGGNTYEQYF.

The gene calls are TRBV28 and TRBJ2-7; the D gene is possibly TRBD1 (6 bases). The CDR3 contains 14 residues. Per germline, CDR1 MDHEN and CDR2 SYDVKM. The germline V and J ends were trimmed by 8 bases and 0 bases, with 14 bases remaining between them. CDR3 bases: TGTGCCAGCGGCTCCAGGGGCCGCTCCTACGAGCAGTACTTC. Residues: CASGSRGRSYEQYF. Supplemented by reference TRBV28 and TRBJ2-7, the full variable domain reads DVKVTQSSRYLVKRTGEKVFLECVQDMDHENMFWYRQDPGLGLRLIYFSYDVKMKEKGDIPEGYSVSREKKERFSLILESASTNQTSMYLCASGSRGRSYEQYFGPGTRLTVT.

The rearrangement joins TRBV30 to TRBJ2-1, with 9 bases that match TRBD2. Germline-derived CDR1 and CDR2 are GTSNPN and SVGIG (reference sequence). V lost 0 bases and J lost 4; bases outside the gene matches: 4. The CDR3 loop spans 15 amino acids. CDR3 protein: CAWSVVTSGYNEQFF. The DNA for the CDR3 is TGTGCCTGGAGTGTAGTGACTAGCGGATACAATGAGCAGTTCTTC.

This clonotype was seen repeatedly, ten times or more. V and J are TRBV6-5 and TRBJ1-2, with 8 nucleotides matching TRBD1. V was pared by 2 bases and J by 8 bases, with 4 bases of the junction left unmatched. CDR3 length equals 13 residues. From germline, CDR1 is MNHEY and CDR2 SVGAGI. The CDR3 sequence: CASSYRQGSGYTF. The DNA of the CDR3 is TGTGCCAGCAGTTACCGACAGGGGTCGGGCTACACCTTC.

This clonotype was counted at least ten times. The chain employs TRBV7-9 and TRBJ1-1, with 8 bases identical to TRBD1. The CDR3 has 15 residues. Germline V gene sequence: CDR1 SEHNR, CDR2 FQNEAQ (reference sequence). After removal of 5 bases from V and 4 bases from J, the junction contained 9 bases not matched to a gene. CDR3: CASSPRGQGGTEAFF. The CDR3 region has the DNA TGTGCCAGCAGCCCTCGAGGACAGGGAGGCACTGAAGCTTTCTTT.

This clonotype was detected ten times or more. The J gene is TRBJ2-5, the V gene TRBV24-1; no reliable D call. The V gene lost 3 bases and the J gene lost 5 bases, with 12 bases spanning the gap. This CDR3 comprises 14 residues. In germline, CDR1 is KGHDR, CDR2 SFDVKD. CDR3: CATSDGRVGETQYF. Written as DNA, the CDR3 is TGTGCCACCAGTGATGGTAGGGTCGGGGAGACCCAGTACTTC.